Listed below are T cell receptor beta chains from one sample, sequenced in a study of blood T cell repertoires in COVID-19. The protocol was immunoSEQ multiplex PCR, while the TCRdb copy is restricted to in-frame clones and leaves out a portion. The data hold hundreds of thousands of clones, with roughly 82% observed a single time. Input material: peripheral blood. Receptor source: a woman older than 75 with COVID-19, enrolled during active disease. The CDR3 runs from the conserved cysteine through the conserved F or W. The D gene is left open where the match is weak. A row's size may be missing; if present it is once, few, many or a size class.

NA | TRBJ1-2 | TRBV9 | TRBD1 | TGTGCCAGCAGCGTAGTAGGGACAGGCCTGAACTATGGCTACACCTTC | CASSVVGTGLNYGYTF
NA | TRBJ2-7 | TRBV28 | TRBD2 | TGTGTCAGTACCGGGACTAACTCCTACGAGCAGTACTTC | CVSTGTNSYEQYF
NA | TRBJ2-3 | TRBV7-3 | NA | TGTGCCAGCAGCTTACAGGGGACGATTAGCACAGATACGCAGTATTTT | CASSLQGTISTDTQYF
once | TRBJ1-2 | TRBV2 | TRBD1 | TGTGCCAGCAGTGAATTAGGGACAGGGAACTATGGCTACACCTTC | CASSELGTGNYGYTF
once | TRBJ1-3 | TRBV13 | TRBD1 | TGTGCCAGCAGCTCGGGACAGATCTCTGGAAACACCATATATTTT | CASSSGQISGNTIYF
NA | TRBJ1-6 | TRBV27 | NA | TGTGCCAGCCGAAGGGGTCTGCGGAATTCACCCCTCCACTTT | CASRRGLRNSPLHF
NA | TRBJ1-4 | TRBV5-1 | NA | TGCGCCAGCAGCTTGGGGACAGAAAATGAAAAACTGTTTTTT | CASSLGTENEKLFF
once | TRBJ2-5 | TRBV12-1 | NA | TGTGCCAGCAGAGGGGCCCCGAAGGACGAGACCCAGTACTTC | CASRGAPKDETQYF
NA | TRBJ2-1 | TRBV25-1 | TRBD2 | TGTGCCAGCAGCTTGCGGGGGGCCGGGTTTAATGAGCAGTTCTTC | CASSLRGAGFNEQFF
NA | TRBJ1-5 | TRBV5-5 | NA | TGTGCCAGCAGCTTGGAGGGGATGGGCAACCGGTGGCCCCAGCATTTT | CASSLEGMGNRWPQHF
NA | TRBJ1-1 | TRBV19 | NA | TGTGCCAGTAGTATAGGTCAGGGCAGGGGGAACACTGAAGCTTTCTTT | CASSIGQGRGNTEAFF
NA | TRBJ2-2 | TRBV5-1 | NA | TGCGCCAGCAGCTTGACGGGGGGCCACCTAAACACCGGGGAGCTGTTTTTT | CASSLTGGHLNTGELFF
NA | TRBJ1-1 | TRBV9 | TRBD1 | TGTGCCAGCAGTCTCCTAACAGGGGCCACTGAAGCTTTCTTT | CASSLLTGATEAFF
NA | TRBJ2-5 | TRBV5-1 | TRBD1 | TGCGCCAGCAGCTTGGCCATGGCAGGGGGCTCTGGAGAGACCCAGTACTTC | CASSLAMAGGSGETQYF
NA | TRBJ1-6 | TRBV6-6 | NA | TGTGCCAGCAGGCCAAGGGGTAAGGCCCTCCACTTT | CASRPRGKALHF
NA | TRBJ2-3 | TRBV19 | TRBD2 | TGTGCCAGTAGGCGGGCTAGCGGGGGGCCCCGGACCACAGATACGCAGTATTTT | CASRRASGGPRTTDTQYF
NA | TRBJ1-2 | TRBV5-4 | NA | TGTGCCAGCAGGGTTGCACAGGCCCTTTGGGATGGCTACACCTTC | CASRVAQALWDGYTF
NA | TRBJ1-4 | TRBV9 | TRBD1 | TGTGCCAGCAGCACGGGACAGGGGACTTCTTTAGAAAAACTGTTTTTT | CASSTGQGTSLEKLFF
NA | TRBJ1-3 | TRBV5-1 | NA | TGCGCCAGCAGCTTGGGTCTGGGGGCATCTGGAAACACCATATATTTT | CASSLGLGASGNTIYF
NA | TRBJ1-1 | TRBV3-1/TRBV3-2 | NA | TGTGCCAGCAGCCAAGGGCCTACCTTACTAACTGAAGCTTTCTTT | CASSQGPTLLTEAFF
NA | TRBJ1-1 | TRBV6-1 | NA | TGTGCCAGCAGTGAAGAGCGGAACACTGAAGCTTTCTTT | CASSEERNTEAFF
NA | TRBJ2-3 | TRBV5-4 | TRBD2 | TGTGCCAGCAGCTCCTTTGGTACTAGCGTACTCGATACGCAGTATTTT | CASSSFGTSVLDTQYF
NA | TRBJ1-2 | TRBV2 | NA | TGTGCCAGCAGTGAAGGTTTTAGCTATGGCTACACCTTC | CASSEGFSYGYTF
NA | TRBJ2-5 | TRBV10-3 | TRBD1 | TGTGCCATCAGTGAGGACGCAGGGGGCGTGGAGACCCAGTACTTC | CAISEDAGGVETQYF
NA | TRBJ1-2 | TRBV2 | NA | TGTGCCAGCAGTGACAGGGGAAACTATGGCTACACCTTC | CASSDRGNYGYTF
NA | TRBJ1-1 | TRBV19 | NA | TGTGCCAGTACCACTTTCGCCAAGAACACTGAAGCTTTCTTT | CASTTFAKNTEAFF
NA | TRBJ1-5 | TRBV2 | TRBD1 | TGTGCCAGCAGTCCGAGGGGACAGAGAAATCAGCCCCAGCATTTT | CASSPRGQRNQPQHF
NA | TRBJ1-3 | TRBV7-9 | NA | TGTGCCAGCAGCCGTCACGGGACAAATGGAAACACCATATATTTT | CASSRHGTNGNTIYF
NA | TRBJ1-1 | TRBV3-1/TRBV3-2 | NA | TGTGCCAGCAGCCAATTTTTGGGCGGGAGGGACACTGAAGCTTTCTTT | CASSQFLGGRDTEAFF
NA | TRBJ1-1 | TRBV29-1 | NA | TGCAGCGTGCTCCGGGGGATGAACACTGAAGCTTTCTTT | CSVLRGMNTEAFF
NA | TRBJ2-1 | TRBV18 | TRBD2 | TGTGCCAGCTCACCAAGGGAGGGCAATGAGCAGTTCTTC | CASSPREGNEQFF